These T cell receptor beta chains were read from a single sample in a study of CD8+ T cells in alopecia areata. Assay: immunoSEQ multiplex PCR; the TCRdb copy retains only in-frame clones and omits some. Of around 150,000 clones in the sample, more than 55% were seen once. The source material was CD8+ T cells sorted from blood. These receptors originate from a human donor in good health. Each CDR3 is given with its conserved first and last residue. The order of the fields is J gene, clone size, D gene, V gene, CDR3 DNA, CDR3 protein. D genes are given only for firm matches. Size values are once, few and many counts, or a class for expanded clones, and some rows have none.

J gene: TRBJ2-5; clone size: .; D gene: .; V gene: TRBV7-9; CDR3 DNA: TGTGCCAGCAGCTCCTGGCGGGGAGAGGAGACCCAGTACTTC; CDR3 protein: CASSSWRGEETQYF
J gene: TRBJ1-1; clone size: .; D gene: .; V gene: TRBV27; CDR3 DNA: TGTGCCAGCGGACTTGGCGGGGCCGAAGCTTTCTTT; CDR3 protein: CASGLGGAEAFF
J gene: TRBJ2-7; clone size: .; D gene: .; V gene: TRBV15; CDR3 DNA: TGTGCCACCAGCAGAGCGGAGGGACCCGAGCAGTACTTC; CDR3 protein: CATSRAEGPEQYF
J gene: TRBJ2-4; clone size: .; D gene: .; V gene: TRBV7-9; CDR3 DNA: TGTGCCAGCAGCTCTGTCCCGGCGGCACTCGGCATTCAGTACTTC; CDR3 protein: CASSSVPAALGIQYF
J gene: TRBJ2-7; clone size: .; D gene: .; V gene: TRBV4-1; CDR3 DNA: TGCGCCAGCAGCCAACCGGGGACCTACGAGCAGTACTTC; CDR3 protein: CASSQPGTYEQYF
J gene: TRBJ2-7; clone size: .; D gene: .; V gene: TRBV15; CDR3 DNA: TGTGCCACCAGCACGACAGTTTCCTACGAGCAGTACTTC; CDR3 protein: CATSTTVSYEQYF
J gene: TRBJ2-2; clone size: .; D gene: .; V gene: TRBV2; CDR3 DNA: TGTGCCAGCTGGAGGGGATACACCGGGGAGCTGTTTTTT; CDR3 protein: CASWRGYTGELFF
J gene: TRBJ2-3; clone size: .; D gene: .; V gene: TRBV2; CDR3 DNA: TGTGCCAGCAGTGATCCGGAGACTAGCACAGATACGCAGTATTTT; CDR3 protein: CASSDPETSTDTQYF
J gene: TRBJ1-1; clone size: .; D gene: .; V gene: TRBV5-1; CDR3 DNA: TGCGCCAGCAGTCCGAAGGGGGGCACTGAAGCTTTCTTT; CDR3 protein: CASSPKGGTEAFF
J gene: TRBJ1-1; clone size: .; D gene: .; V gene: TRBV25-1; CDR3 DNA: TGTGCCAGCAGTACAGAAAGACTGAGGACTGAAGCTTTCTTT; CDR3 protein: CASSTERLRTEAFF
J gene: TRBJ2-7; clone size: .; D gene: TRBD1; V gene: TRBV27; CDR3 DNA: TGTGCCAGCAGTACGACAGGGGCCTACGAGCAGTACTTC; CDR3 protein: CASSTTGAYEQYF
J gene: TRBJ2-1; clone size: .; D gene: .; V gene: TRBV10-3; CDR3 DNA: TGTGCCATCAGTGGTGGGGATGAGCAGTTCTTC; CDR3 protein: CAISGGDEQFF
J gene: TRBJ1-2; clone size: .; D gene: TRBD1; V gene: TRBV27; CDR3 DNA: TGTGCCAGCAGTTTAACAGGGGCTAGCTATGGCTACACCTTC; CDR3 protein: CASSLTGASYGYTF
J gene: TRBJ1-1; clone size: .; D gene: .; V gene: TRBV20-1; CDR3 DNA: TGCAGTGCTCCCAGGGTGGAAGCTTTCTTT; CDR3 protein: CSAPRVEAFF
J gene: TRBJ2-7; clone size: .; D gene: TRBD1; V gene: TRBV9; CDR3 DNA: TGTGCCAGCAGCGTAAGAGACAGGGACTCCTACGAGCAGTACTTC; CDR3 protein: CASSVRDRDSYEQYF
J gene: TRBJ1-5; clone size: few; D gene: .; V gene: TRBV5-1; CDR3 DNA: TGCGCCAGCCCCTGCCGGACGGACCAGCCCCAGCATTTT; CDR3 protein: CASPCRTDQPQHF
J gene: TRBJ2-7; clone size: .; D gene: TRBD2; V gene: TRBV27; CDR3 DNA: TGTGCCAGCAGTAAAGTCCCGGGACTAGCGGTCTACGAGCAGTACTTC; CDR3 protein: CASSKVPGLAVYEQYF
J gene: TRBJ2-1; clone size: few; D gene: TRBD2; V gene: TRBV7-9; CDR3 DNA: TGTGCCAGCAGATCCGGGACTAGCCTCATCAATGAGCAGTTCTTC; CDR3 protein: CASRSGTSLINEQFF
J gene: TRBJ2-7; clone size: few; D gene: .; V gene: TRBV29-1; CDR3 DNA: TGCAGCGTTGAAGAGGAAGGGGAGCAGTACTTC; CDR3 protein: CSVEEEGEQYF
J gene: TRBJ2-7; clone size: .; D gene: TRBD2; V gene: TRBV29-1; CDR3 DNA: TGCAGCGTAAGGCCGAGCGGGAGTAGGTCCTACGAGCAGTACTTC; CDR3 protein: CSVRPSGSRSYEQYF
J gene: TRBJ1-1; clone size: .; D gene: .; V gene: TRBV20-1; CDR3 DNA: TGCAGTGCTAGAGGGTTAACTGAAGCTTTCTTT; CDR3 protein: CSARGLTEAFF
J gene: TRBJ2-1; clone size: .; D gene: .; V gene: TRBV6-5; CDR3 DNA: TGTGCCAGCAGCGGCGGGGTCTACAATGAGCAGTTCTTC; CDR3 protein: CASSGGVYNEQFF
J gene: TRBJ2-7; clone size: .; D gene: .; V gene: TRBV11-1; CDR3 DNA: TGTGCCAGCAGCTTAACGGGCTACGAGCAGTACTTC; CDR3 protein: CASSLTGYEQYF
J gene: TRBJ2-7; clone size: .; D gene: .; V gene: TRBV5-6; CDR3 DNA: TGTGCCAGCAGCTTGGGCTGGGGGACCTACGAGCAGTACTTC; CDR3 protein: CASSLGWGTYEQYF
J gene: TRBJ2-1; clone size: .; D gene: .; V gene: TRBV7-2; CDR3 DNA: TGTGCCAGCAGCCCTCGGGACGGCGACAATGAGCAGTTCTTC; CDR3 protein: CASSPRDGDNEQFF
J gene: TRBJ2-3; clone size: .; D gene: .; V gene: TRBV5-1; CDR3 DNA: TGCGCCAGCAGCTCCTCTCCGGGGCAGACCAGCACAGATACGCAGTATTTT; CDR3 protein: CASSSSPGQTSTDTQYF
J gene: TRBJ2-7; clone size: .; D gene: .; V gene: TRBV21-1; CDR3 DNA: TGTGCCAGCAGCAAAGCCCATGGACTCGACCCTCTCTACGAGCAGTACTTC; CDR3 protein: CASSKAHGLDPLYEQYF
J gene: TRBJ1-5; clone size: .; D gene: .; V gene: TRBV6-1; CDR3 DNA: TGTGCCAGCAGTGAAATAGGGACGAATCAGCCCCAGCATTTT; CDR3 protein: CASSEIGTNQPQHF
J gene: TRBJ1-2; clone size: .; D gene: .; V gene: TRBV19; CDR3 DNA: TGTGCCAGTAGTCCCTCAGATCAACTGGATCCCTATGGCTACACCTTC; CDR3 protein: CASSPSDQLDPYGYTF
J gene: TRBJ2-2; clone size: .; D gene: .; V gene: TRBV5-1; CDR3 DNA: TGCGCCAGCAGGTTCAACAGACTAATCTCTTCGGCCGGGGAGCTGTTTTTT; CDR3 protein: CASRFNRLISSAGELFF
J gene: TRBJ2-3; clone size: .; D gene: .; V gene: TRBV5-1; CDR3 DNA: TGCGCCAGCAGCCTGGAGAGTAGCGGCACAGATACGCAGTATTTT; CDR3 protein: CASSLESSGTDTQYF
J gene: TRBJ2-5; clone size: .; D gene: TRBD2; V gene: TRBV30; CDR3 DNA: TGTGCCTGGAGTGCTAGCGGGAGGGGCGAGACCCAGTACTTC; CDR3 protein: CAWSASGRGETQYF
J gene: TRBJ2-3; clone size: .; D gene: .; V gene: TRBV30; CDR3 DNA: TGTGCCTGGAGTCCCGATACACACTTGAGGAGCACAGATACGCAGTATTTT; CDR3 protein: CAWSPDTHLRSTDTQYF
J gene: TRBJ2-2; clone size: .; D gene: .; V gene: TRBV7-9; CDR3 DNA: TGTGCCAGCAGCTTCTCGGGAGAATGGACCGGGGAGCTGTTTTTT; CDR3 protein: CASSFSGEWTGELFF
J gene: TRBJ2-4; clone size: .; D gene: .; V gene: TRBV27; CDR3 DNA: TGTGCCAGCAGTTTATCCTTGGGTGCGGCCAAAAACATTCAGTACTTC; CDR3 protein: CASSLSLGAAKNIQYF
J gene: TRBJ2-5; clone size: few; D gene: .; V gene: TRBV6-1; CDR3 DNA: TGTGCCAGCAGTGCACCGGGACCGCAAGAGACCCAGTACTTC; CDR3 protein: CASSAPGPQETQYF
J gene: TRBJ2-2; clone size: few; D gene: .; V gene: TRBV20-1; CDR3 DNA: TGCAGTGCTGGACTCGGGGAGCTGTTTTTT; CDR3 protein: CSAGLGELFF
J gene: TRBJ2-5; clone size: .; D gene: .; V gene: TRBV7-9; CDR3 DNA: TGTGCCAGCAGCTTATACTTTGAGACCCAGTACTTC; CDR3 protein: CASSLYFETQYF
J gene: TRBJ1-2; clone size: .; D gene: .; V gene: TRBV4-1; CDR3 DNA: TGCGCCAGCAGCCAAGATCCAGGGAACTATGGCTACACCTTC; CDR3 protein: CASSQDPGNYGYTF
J gene: TRBJ2-7; clone size: .; D gene: TRBD2; V gene: TRBV29-1; CDR3 DNA: TGCAGCGTTGGGGGACTAGGGAGTTACGAGCAGTACTTC; CDR3 protein: CSVGGLGSYEQYF
J gene: TRBJ2-3; clone size: .; D gene: TRBD1; V gene: TRBV6-5; CDR3 DNA: TGTGCCAGCAGGGTAACAGGGGGGACGCAGTATTTT; CDR3 protein: CASRVTGGTQYF